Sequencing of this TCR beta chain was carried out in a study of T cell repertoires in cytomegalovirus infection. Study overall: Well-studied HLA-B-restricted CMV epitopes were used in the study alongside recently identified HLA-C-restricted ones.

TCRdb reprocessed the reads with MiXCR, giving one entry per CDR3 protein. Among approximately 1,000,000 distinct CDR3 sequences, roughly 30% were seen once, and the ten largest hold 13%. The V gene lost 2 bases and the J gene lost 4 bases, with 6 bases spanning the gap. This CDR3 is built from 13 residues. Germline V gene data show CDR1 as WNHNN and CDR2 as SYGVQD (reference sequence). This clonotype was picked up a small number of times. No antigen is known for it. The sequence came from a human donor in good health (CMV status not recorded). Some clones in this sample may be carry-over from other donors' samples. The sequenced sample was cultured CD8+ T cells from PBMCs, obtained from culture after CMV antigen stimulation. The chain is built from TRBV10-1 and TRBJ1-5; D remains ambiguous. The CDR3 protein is CASSEAENQPQHF. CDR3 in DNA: TGCGCCAGCAGTGAGGCAGAGAATCAGCCCCAGCATTTT.